This T cell receptor (beta chain) was sequenced during a study of shared clonotypes between healthy human individuals. Assay used: immunoSEQ multiplex PCR; TCRdb lists only in-frame clones, some missing. Of more than 200,000 clones listed, 50% to 80% are singletons. With regard to this clone: Its antigen is as yet unknown.

Germline V CDR1 and CDR2: MNHEY, SVGAGI. V shed 5 bases and J shed 3 bases, with 11 bases lying between them. The CDR3 is made up of 13 amino acids. Donors had no recently reported acute infections or vaccinations and were HIV-negative. Whole-study results and caveats: Sharing across four donors was highest in naive CD4 (approximately 5%) and lowest in memory CD8 (approximately 0.4%). Richness estimates generally favored naive over memory subsets.

The receptor was derived from a man between 25 and 39 years old in good health. Sequenced material: memory CD4+ T cells sorted from blood. Subset defined: CD45RA-negative fraction. The chain joins TRBV6-5 to TRBJ2-7; unclear D gene. The CDR3 DNA is TGTGCCAGCAGTACTCGACTCCGCTACGAGCAGTACTTC. Residues: CASSTRLRYEQYF.